This T cell receptor beta chain appears in the sequencing data of a study of response to subunit inactivated influenza vaccine. Study-wide results and caveats: Authors suggested few new T cells are recruited by each seasonal influenza vaccination.

As concerns this clonotype: Its matching antigen is unknown.

CDR3 length equals 13 residues. The J segment lost 6 bases and the V segment lost 6 bases, leaving 2 bases of the junction unmatched. From germline, CDR1 is MNHEY and CDR2 SVGEGT. TCRdb itself ran the RT-PCR reads through MiXCR, one entry per CDR3 protein. Of about 780,000 distinct CDR3 sequences listed, about 18% were seen once; the top ten hold roughly 11%. This specimen consisted of PBMCs from blood, obtained less than 6 days after vaccination. The V gene is TRBV6-2 or TRBV6-3, the J gene TRBJ2-2; 9 nucleotides agree with TRBD1. The receptor comes from a man over 45 who received an inactivated influenza vaccine. CDR3 DNA: TGTGCCAGCAGAACAGGGGGCTCCGGGGAGCTGTTTTTT. Residues: CASRTGGSGELFF.